Below, 14 T cell receptor beta chains from the same sample are listed, as sequenced in a study of CD8+CD57+ T cells in acquired aplastic anemia. Patients who underwent sequencing had shown CD8+CD57+ cell expansion by flow cytometry. It was genomic DNA that served as the template for profiling TCR beta VDJ and CDR3. TCRdb ran MiXCR on the reads and lists one entry per CDR3 protein. The sample yields a few hundred thousand distinct CDR3 sequences, 45% to 65% seen once. Material: sorted CD4+, CD8+, or CD8+CD57+ T cells (not recorded which) from PBMCs. These receptor sequences come from a human donor with aplastic anemia.

CDR3 sequence: CASSESGYGYTF. The CDR3 nucleotides are TGTGCCAGCAGTGAATCGGGCTATGGCTACACCTTC. This sequence joins TRBV6-5 and TRBJ1-2; unclear D gene. Looked up from germline, CDR1 is MNHEY and CDR2 is SVGAGI. The V gene lost 5 bases and the J gene lost 4 bases, with 8 bases spanning the gap. The CDR3 spans 12 residues.

The chain employs TRBV24-1 and TRBJ1-1, with TRBD1 identical over 8 bases. The junction had 4 bases not matched to a gene; V was cut back by 4 bases and J by 7 bases. This CDR3 region has 13 residues. Germline-derived CDR1 and CDR2 are KGHDR and SFDVKD. This chain's CDR3 is CATSDYRGIEAFF. The CDR3 DNA reads TGTGCCACCAGTGACTACAGGGGGATTGAAGCTTTCTTT.

At least ten counts were recorded for this clonotype. The rearrangement uses TRBV19 and TRBJ2-3, with D perhaps assigned TRBD1 or TRBD2 (5 bases each). The CDR3 contains 15 residues. Between the trimmed V and J ends, which lost 3 bases and 1 base, there was a span of 11 bases. Germline V lookup: CDR1 LNHDA, CDR2 SQIVND (reference sequence). This chain's CDR3 is CASSIDGTGTDTQYF. The CDR3 nucleotides read TGTGCCAGTAGTATCGACGGGACGGGCACAGATACGCAGTATTTT.

For this clonotype: At one of its ends the junction is not consistent with the germline gene, which may arise from a read error. This chain links TRBV7-2 with TRBJ1-3, with unresolved D. The germline gives CDR1 SGHTA, CDR2 FQGNSA. This CDR3 comprises 15 residues. CDR3 sequence reads: CASSLRQSSGNTIYF. The CDR3 region has the DNA TGTGCCAGTAGCTTACGCCAAAGCTCTGGAAACACCATATATTTT.

The chain is built from TRBV12-3 or TRBV12-4 and TRBJ2-7; 9 bases map to TRBD2. J gave up 4 bases and V 6 bases, and 4 bases lay outside the gene matches. The CDR3 spans 13 residues. The CDR3 loop is CASRPSGVYEQYF. Written as DNA, the CDR3 is TGTGCCAGCAGGCCTAGCGGGGTTTACGAGCAGTACTTC.

Comment on this clonotype: At one end, the junction sequence differs from germline, possibly due to a read error. The rearrangement joins TRBV7-2 to TRBJ2-2; TRBD1 matches at 8 bases. CDR1 and CDR2 (germline): SGHTA, FQGNSA. The CDR3 length is 16 residues. CDR3 protein: CASSLMGTGSTGGLFF. In DNA form, the CDR3 reads TGTGCCAGCAGCTTAATGGGGACAGGCTCCACCGGGGGGCTGTTTTTT.

This clonotype came up once. The gene calls are TRBV7-8 and TRBJ1-6; no firm D call. This CDR3 has 13 residues. The V and J ends lost 5 bases and 10 bases respectively, with 12 bases between them. Per the germline V gene, CDR1 is SGHVS and CDR2 is FQNEAQ. CDR3 loop: CASSPAWESPLHF. The CDR3 DNA is TGTGCCAGCAGCCCCGCCTGGGAGTCACCCCTCCACTTT.

The sample holds a few counts of this clonotype. The V call is TRBV11-3, the J call TRBJ2-1; D might be TRBD1 (5 bases). Per germline, CDR1 SGHNT and CDR2 YENEEA. With 0 bases removed from V and 6 bases from J, the gap between germline ends came to 9 bases. The CDR3 has 14 residues. The CDR3 reads CASSLDHGANEQFF. The CDR3 DNA reads TGTGCCAGCAGCTTAGATCATGGGGCCAATGAGCAGTTCTTC. Looking up the rest from reference TRBV11-3 and TRBJ2-1 gives the full variable domain: EAGVVQSPRYKIIEKKQPVAFWCNPISGHNTLYWYLQNLGQGPELLIRYENEEAVDDSQLPKDRFSAERLKGVDSTLKIQPAELGDSAVYLCASSLDHGANEQFFGPGTRLTVL.

The CDR3, as DNA: TGTGCCACCAGTAGGCTAGCCTACAATGAGCAGTTCTTC. Protein: CATSRLAYNEQFF. V usage is TRBV24-1 and J usage is TRBJ2-1; D gene ambiguous. V lost 6 bases, J lost 2 bases, and 7 bases lay in between. Per the germline V gene, CDR1 is KGHDR and CDR2 is SFDVKD. CDR3 length: 13 residues.

This clonotype has a count of ten or more. V usage is TRBV7-9 and J usage is TRBJ2-3; no clear D. CDR1 and CDR2 from the germline V gene are SEHNR and FQNEAQ (reference sequence). The ends were cut back, 2 bases at V and 5 bases at J, with 14 bases in the middle. The CDR3 loop spans 15 amino acids. The CDR3 region has the DNA TGTGCCAGCAGCTTATTGGTTGGGATGAGAGATACGCAGTATTTT. Its protein product is CASSLLVGMRDTQYF.

This clonotype was seen a few times. V and J are TRBV7-9 and TRBJ2-7, with 11 bases identical to TRBD2. Looked up from germline, CDR1 is SEHNR and CDR2 is FQNEAQ (reference sequence). The CDR3 is made up of 17 amino acids. V lost 5 bases and J lost 6; bases outside the gene matches: 15. The CDR3 DNA reads TGTGCCAGCAGCCCTCAGTCGACTAGCGGGGTCATGGGCGAGCAGTACTTC. Its protein product is CASSPQSTSGVMGEQYF.

This rearrangement joins TRBV5-1 to TRBJ1-1; D possibly corresponds to TRBD1 (5 bases). V was cut by 4 bases and J by 1 base, with 14 bases left in between. Germline V lookup: CDR1 SGHRS, CDR2 YFSETQ. The CDR3 totals 15 residues. Here the CDR3 reads CASSERQTRNTEAFF. The DNA of the CDR3 is TGCGCCAGCAGCGAACGACAGACGAGGAACACTGAAGCTTTCTTT.

The rearrangement uses TRBV25-1 and TRBJ2-5; D perhaps matches TRBD1 (5 bases). Germline V CDR1 and CDR2: MGHDK, SYGVNS. The CDR3 covers 14 residues. V was clipped by 3 bases and J by 0 bases, with 8 bases between them. DNA for the CDR3: TGTGCCAGCAGTGACCAGACAGACCAAGAGACCCAGTACTTC. This encodes CASSDQTDQETQYF. Supplemented by reference TRBV25-1 and TRBJ2-5, the full variable domain reads EADIYQTPRYLVIGTGKKITLECSQTMGHDKMYWYQQDPGMELHLIHYSYGVNSTEKGDLSSESTVSRIRTEHFPLTLESARPSHTSQYLCASSDQTDQETQYFGPGTRLLVL.

This clonotype occurred once. The chain combines TRBV29-1 with TRBJ2-5, with TRBD1 matching 7 bases. CDR1 and CDR2 (germline): SQVTM, ANQGSEA. V lost 3 bases, J lost 6 bases, and 7 bases stayed unmatched. This CDR3 has 13 residues. Written as DNA, the CDR3 is TGCAGCGTTGACGACAGGGCTGGGAAGACCCAGTACTTC. Translation gives CSVDDRAGKTQYF.